The 24 T cell receptor beta chains listed next were all sequenced from one sample in a study of blood T cell repertoires in COVID-19. Repertoires were generated with immunoSEQ multiplex PCR, while TCRdb's copy carries only in-frame clones and drops some. The sample contains about 62,000 clones, around nine tenths of which appear only once. Sequenced material: peripheral blood. Receptor source: a human donor in a cohort sampled during active COVID-19.

CDR3 bases: TGTGCCAGCCAACCGGGGGGCGCTAACTATGGCTACACCTTC. Translation gives CASQPGGANYGYTF. The chain joins TRBV5-6 to TRBJ1-2; D may be TRBD1 (6 bases). The CDR3 totals 14 residues. Germline V gives CDR1 SGHDT, CDR2 YYEEEE. V was pared by 7 bases and J by 0 bases, with 13 bases between.

The J gene is TRBJ1-3, the V gene TRBV9; D gene unclear. Germline lookup yields CDR1 SGDLS and CDR2 YYNGEE. V was clipped by 3 bases and J by 1 base, with 8 bases between them. This CDR3 has 14 amino acids. CDR3 coding DNA: TGTGCCAGCAGCGCCCGGGGATCTGGAAACACCATATATTTT. Its translation: CASSARGSGNTIYF.

This chain joins TRBV30 and TRBJ1-4; 7 nucleotides align to TRBD1. CDR1 and CDR2 from the germline V gene are GTSNPN and SVGIG (reference sequence). V gave up 1 base and J gave up 5 bases; unmatched junction bases: 1. CDR3 length: 13 residues. CDR3 DNA sequence: TGTGCCTGGAGTGCAGGGGGAAATGAAAAACTGTTTTTT. Amino acids: CAWSAGGNEKLFF.

The chain employs TRBV6-5 and TRBJ1-1; the D gene is possibly TRBD1 (6 bases). V was pared by 2 bases and J by 4 bases, with 17 bases between. Germline V gene sequence: CDR1 MNHEY, CDR2 SVGAGI. This CDR3 is 16 amino acids long. CDR3: CASSYRQGSASTEAFF. The CDR3 coding sequence is TGTGCCAGCAGTTACCGGCAGGGGTCCGCTTCCACTGAAGCTTTCTTT.

The CDR3 loop reads CASRGTGDGTGELFF. The CDR3 DNA reads as TGTGCCAGCAGAGGTACAGGGGACGGGACCGGGGAGCTGTTTTTT. The rearrangement joins TRBV6-6 to TRBJ2-2; 7 positions agree with TRBD1. The CDR3 spans 15 residues. Germline CDR1 is MNHNY and CDR2 is SVGAGI (reference sequence). The junction had 9 bases not matched to a gene; V was cut back by 6 bases and J by 5 bases.

The chain has TRBV2 and TRBJ1-2; unclear D gene. This CDR3 is built from 13 residues. V lost 6 bases to trimming and J lost 7 bases, with 15 bases between them. Germline V gene lookup returns CDR1 SNHLY and CDR2 FYNNEI. CDR3 loop: CASRLFGSGGYTF. CDR3 nucleotides: TGTGCCAGCAGATTATTCGGGTCGGGTGGCTACACCTTC.

Worth noting for this clone: The same CDR3 is also encoded by other DNA sequences in this sample. The rearrangement links TRBV7-2 to TRBJ2-3; D may be TRBD2 (6 bases). This CDR3 has 16 residues. Germline V CDR1 and CDR2: SGHTA, FQGNSA. Trimming cost V 2 bases and J 0 bases, with 12 bases left between them. CDR3 protein: CASSLSRGRSTDTQYF. The CDR3 nucleotides read TGTGCCAGCAGCTTATCCCGGGGGAGGAGCACAGATACGCAGTATTTT.

V and J are TRBV15 and TRBJ1-1; D call uncertain. Germline-derived CDR1 and CDR2 are LNHNV and YYDKDF (reference sequence). The V end was cut by 2 bases, the J end by 2 bases, with 3 bases between. The CDR3 runs to 12 residues. CDR3 bases: TGTGCCACCAGCAGAACTAACACTGAAGCTTTCTTT. Amino acid sequence: CATSRTNTEAFF.

V usage is TRBV30 and J usage is TRBJ1-1; 7 bases agree with TRBD1. The CDR3 is 13 residues long. The trim removed 7 bases at V and 4 bases at J, leaving 9 bases unmatched. Germline CDR1 reads GTSNPN; CDR2 reads SVGIG (reference sequence). The CDR3 spells CASNRGEGTEAFF. CDR3 nucleotides: TGTGCCTCGAACAGGGGTGAGGGCACTGAAGCTTTCTTT.

The chain is built from TRBV5-1 and TRBJ2-1; 12 bases line up with TRBD2. This CDR3 is built from 15 residues. The trim removed 2 bases at V and 8 bases at J, leaving 5 bases unmatched. Germline CDR1 and CDR2: SGHRS and YFSETQ. The chain's CDR3 is CASSFLAGGPDEQFF. CDR3 sequence (DNA): TGCGCCAGCAGCTTCCTAGCGGGGGGGCCCGATGAGCAGTTCTTC.

The V and J genes are TRBV5-6 and TRBJ1-1; D is possibly TRBD1 (5 bases). There are 13 residues in the CDR3. Trimming removed 0 bases from V and 3 bases from J, with 6 bases in between. Germline V lookup: CDR1 SGHDT, CDR2 YYEEEE. CDR3 DNA: TGTGCCAGCAGCTTGGGGGACTACACTGAAGCTTTCTTT. This encodes CASSLGDYTEAFF.

This clone was observed once. The chain is built from TRBV30 and TRBJ2-7; 7 nucleotides match TRBD1. V was clipped by 5 bases and J by 7 bases; unmatched bases: 11. The length of the CDR3 is 13 residues. Germline V gene lookup returns CDR1 GTSNPN and CDR2 SVGIG (reference sequence). CDR3 amino acids: CAWGQGVAREQYF. CDR3 nucleotides: TGTGCCTGGGGCCAGGGGGTCGCGAGGGAGCAGTACTTC.

The gene calls are TRBV28 and TRBJ2-5, with 8 bases that match TRBD1. Germline trimming cut 2 bases from V and 2 bases from J; bases unmatched to any gene: 10. CDR1 is MDHEN, CDR2 SYDVKM, per germline. The CDR3 sequence is 17 residues long. CDR3 nucleotides: TGTGCCAGCAGTTTAGGGGAGGATGGGACAGGTCAAGAGACCCAGTACTTC. As protein: CASSLGEDGTGQETQYF.

The chain is built from TRBV6-5 and TRBJ2-3; TRBD2 aligns across 8 bases. The CDR3 has 13 residues. Germline V gene sequence: CDR1 MNHEY, CDR2 SVGAGI. Trimming cost V 6 bases and J 7 bases; bases outside gene matches: 6. The CDR3 loop reads CASRPGGENTQYF. CDR3 DNA: TGTGCCAGCAGACCGGGGGGGGAAAATACGCAGTATTTT.

The chain joins TRBV5-5 to TRBJ1-1; D ambiguous. The germline V and J ends were trimmed by 3 bases and 1 base, with 19 bases remaining between them. The CDR3 has 17 amino acids. Germline V gene lookup returns CDR1 SGHKS and CDR2 YYEKEE (reference sequence). The CDR3 sequence is CASSWGLIGGRNTEAFF. The CDR3 DNA reads as TGTGCCAGCAGCTGGGGTCTAATAGGAGGGAGGAACACTGAAGCTTTCTTT.

This clone was seen just once. The CDR3 DNA reads TGTGCCAGCAGCTTCGGACTAGCGCTCAGCACAGATACGCAGTATTTT. This sequence encodes CASSFGLALSTDTQYF. J is TRBJ2-3 and V is TRBV5-6, with 9 bases identical to TRBD2. Germline CDR1 reads SGHDT; CDR2 reads YYEEEE. After removal of 2 bases from V and 0 bases from J, the junction contained 4 bases not matched to a gene. The CDR3 covers 16 residues.

This sequence joins TRBV11-2 and TRBJ2-3, with TRBD2 identical over 7 bases. CDR1 is SGHAT, CDR2 FQNNGV, per germline. The junction had 5 bases not matched to a gene; V was cut back by 3 bases and J by 5 bases. There are 14 residues in the CDR3. The CDR3: CASSFAGVRDTQYF. In DNA, the CDR3 is TGTGCCAGCAGCTTTGCGGGAGTGAGAGATACGCAGTATTTT.

In this sample, this clone turned up a few times. The chain recombines TRBV3-1 (or the pseudogene TRBV3-2) with TRBJ2-3, with 9 bases that match TRBD2. J gave up 4 bases and V 4 bases, and 9 bases lay outside the gene matches. The CDR3 is 16 amino acids. CDR1 is LGHDT, CDR2 YNNKEL, per germline (reference sequence). Written as DNA, the CDR3 is TGTGCCAGCAGCCGGCAGATAGGCGGGGGGGCAGATACGCAGTATTTT. This encodes CASSRQIGGGADTQYF.

The chain uses TRBV28 and TRBJ2-7; 7 nucleotides match TRBD1. Germline V lookup: CDR1 MDHEN, CDR2 SYDVKM. The J segment lost 0 bases and the V segment lost 3 bases, leaving 2 bases of the junction unmatched. CDR3 length equals 14 residues. The CDR3 region has the DNA TGTGCCAGCAGTTTGAGGGGGCTCTCCTACGAGCAGTACTTC. Protein sequence: CASSLRGLSYEQYF.

The chain links TRBV28 to TRBJ1-5, with 8 bases matching TRBD1. The CDR3 loop spans 15 amino acids. The germline gives CDR1 MDHEN, CDR2 SYDVKM. V shed 10 bases, J shed 0 bases, and the junction held 8 bases outside the gene matches. The DNA for the CDR3 is TGTGCCATCCAGACAGGGGCTTATAGCAATCAGCCCCAGCATTTT. Residues: CAIQTGAYSNQPQHF.

The V call is TRBV28, the J call TRBJ1-1; perhaps TRBD1 as D (6 bases). Germline values: CDR1 MDHEN, CDR2 SYDVKM. Trimming took off 4 bases at V and 5 bases at J, with 17 bases between the two ends. The CDR3 length is 15 residues. The CDR3 reads CASSSMGASRTEAFF. The CDR3, as DNA: TGTGCCAGCAGTTCAATGGGGGCCAGTAGAACTGAAGCTTTCTTT.

This clone was seen only a few times. The chain joins TRBV4-2 to TRBJ1-4; D is unclear. Germline loops: CDR1 LGHNA, CDR2 YNFKEQ. The CDR3 covers 13 residues. V was trimmed by 0 bases and J by 5 bases, leaving 4 bases between them. The CDR3 sequence: CASSQEANEKLFF. CDR3 coding DNA: TGTGCCAGCAGCCAAGAGGCCAATGAAAAACTGTTTTTT.

V is TRBV5-5 and J is TRBJ1-4; 9 bases fit TRBD1. Per the germline V gene, CDR1 is SGHKS and CDR2 is YYEKEE (reference sequence). CDR3 size: 15 residues. The ends lost 0 bases at V and 10 bases at J; junction bases unmatched: 7. The CDR3 nucleotides read TGTGCCAGCAGCTTGGGACAGGGGGTGGTCTCAAAACTGTTTTTT. Its translation is CASSLGQGVVSKLFF.

This clone was seen only once. The chain employs TRBV7-2 and TRBJ2-7; 9 bases are shared with TRBD2. Germline lookup yields CDR1 SGHTA and CDR2 FQGNSA. The CDR3 spans 15 residues. V shed 3 bases and J 1 base; nucleotides not matched to a gene: 4. CDR3 in amino acids: CASSFGLASSYEQYF. CDR3 sequence (DNA): TGTGCCAGCAGCTTCGGACTAGCGTCTTCCTACGAGCAGTACTTC.